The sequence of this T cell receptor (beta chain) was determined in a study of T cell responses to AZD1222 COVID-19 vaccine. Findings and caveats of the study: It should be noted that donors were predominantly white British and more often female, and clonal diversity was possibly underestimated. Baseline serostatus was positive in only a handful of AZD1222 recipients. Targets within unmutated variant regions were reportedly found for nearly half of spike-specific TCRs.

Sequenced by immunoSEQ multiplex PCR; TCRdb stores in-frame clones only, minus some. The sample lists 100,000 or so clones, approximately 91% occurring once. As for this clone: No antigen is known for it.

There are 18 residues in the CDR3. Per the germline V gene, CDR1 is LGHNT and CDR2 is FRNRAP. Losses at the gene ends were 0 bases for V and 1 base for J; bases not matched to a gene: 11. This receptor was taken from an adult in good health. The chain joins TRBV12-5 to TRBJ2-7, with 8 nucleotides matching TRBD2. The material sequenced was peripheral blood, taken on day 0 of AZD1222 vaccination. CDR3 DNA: TGTGCTAGTGGTTTGGTCTTCCTTAGCGGGGCCAAATCCTACGAGCAGTACTTC. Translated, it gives CASGLVFLSGAKSYEQYF.